The clone carrying this T cell receptor (beta chain) was counted ten times or more. The antigen is undetermined. These data originate in a study of T cell repertoires in cytomegalovirus infection. Study details: Signatures in public TCR beta sequences pointed to both CMV infection and matching HLA type.

A single record per CDR3 protein comes from TCRdb applying MiXCR to the reads. This table has about 46,000 distinct CDR3 sequences, 20% to 25% appearing once. Study-wide findings and caveats: In two of eight donors, the top clonotype was HLA-C-restricted CMV-specific. Identification of carriers of CMV plus the relevant HLA was achieved through cumulative public TCR beta family frequency.

The origin of this receptor is a human donor in good health (CMV status not recorded). Some clones in this sample may be carry-over from other donors' samples. Sequenced material: PBMCs, sequenced either directly or after in vitro stimulation (not recorded which).

DNA for the CDR3: TGTGCCAGCAGCTCCGGTAGCAGGGGTCGGCGCACAGATACGCAGTATTTT. Protein sequence: CASSSGSRGRRTDTQYF. V is TRBV7-2 and J is TRBJ2-3, with D possibly TRBD1 on 6 matching bases. Germline assignment: CDR1 SGHTA and CDR2 FQGNSA. This CDR3 comprises 17 residues. V was trimmed by 4 bases and J by 1 base, leaving 18 bases between them.